Shown below are 12 T cell receptor beta chains from a single sample sequenced in a study of cytomegalovirus exposure and HLA in healthy donors. PCR used 60 Vbeta primers and 13 Jbeta primers. Produced via immunoSEQ multiplex PCR; TCRdb's table is partial and in-frame only. The sample carries 200,000 to 250,000 clones, about three quarters recorded once. The sequenced material came from PBMCs. The receptor set was obtained from a woman aged 60-75 years in good health and CMV-seropositive.

Concerning this clone: The same CDR3 also results from other DNA sequences found in this sample. The chain couples TRBV7-2 to TRBJ1-2; D remains unclear. This CDR3 spans 13 amino acids. CDR1 is SGHTA, CDR2 FQGNSA, per germline. V lost 1 base and J lost 5, with 8 bases in between. The CDR3 sequence: CASSLGQRYGYTF. The CDR3 bases are TGTGCCAGCAGCTTAGGCCAGCGTTATGGCTACACCTTC.

The chain employs TRBV9 and TRBJ1-2; 9 bases agree with TRBD1. J lost 14 bases, V lost 0 bases, and 2 bases had no gene match. Looked up from germline, CDR1 is SGDLS and CDR2 is YYNGEE. CDR3 length equals 11 residues. CDR3: CASSVDRGLTF. CDR3 coding DNA: TGTGCCAGCAGCGTAGACAGGGGGCTTACCTTC.

The V call is TRBV7-3, the J call TRBJ1-1; tentatively, D is TRBD1 (5 bases). The germline CDR1 and CDR2 sequences are SGHTA and FQGTGA. The germline V and J ends were trimmed by 1 base and 4 bases, with 7 bases remaining between them. This CDR3 comprises 13 residues. In nucleotides, the CDR3 is TGTGCCAGCAGCTTAAACCAGGGCACTGAAGCTTTCTTT. This codes for CASSLNQGTEAFF.

This clone turned up a few times. The chain links TRBV6-5 to TRBJ1-4; 11 positions match TRBD1. The CDR3 has 14 residues. Losses at the gene ends were 5 bases for V and 8 bases for J; bases not matched to a gene: 4. CDR1 MNHEY and CDR2 SVGAGI come from the germline V gene. The CDR3 sequence is CASSRTGGHEKLFF. The CDR3 DNA reads as TGTGCCAGCAGTAGGACAGGGGGCCACGAAAAACTGTTTTTT.

In this sample, this clone turned up a few times. The chain links TRBV2 to TRBJ1-5, with TRBD1 as a possible D gene (6 bases). Trimming removed 6 bases from V and 2 bases from J, with 8 bases in between. Germline CDR1 and CDR2: SNHLY and FYNNEI. The length of the CDR3 is 13 residues. CDR3 protein: CASRRTGNQPQHF. For the CDR3, the DNA is TGTGCCAGCAGGAGGACAGGCAATCAGCCCCAGCATTTT.

The V gene is TRBV18, the J gene TRBJ2-1; D possibly corresponds to TRBD1 (6 bases). CDR1 and CDR2 from the germline V gene are KGHSH and LQKENI. The V gene lost 3 bases and the J gene lost 6 bases, with 9 bases spanning the gap. The length of the CDR3 is 13 residues. The CDR3 region is CASSPPGVNEQFF. DNA of the CDR3: TGTGCCAGCTCACCTCCAGGGGTCAATGAGCAGTTCTTC.

This clone was seen only once. V gene TRBV18 combines with J gene TRBJ1-4, with 7 bases aligning to TRBD1. This CDR3 spans 13 amino acids. V shed 5 bases and J 5 bases; nucleotides not matched to a gene: 2. Germline lookup yields CDR1 KGHSH and CDR2 LQKENI. CDR3 amino acids: CASSETGNEKLFF. DNA for the CDR3: TGTGCCAGCTCAGAGACAGGGAATGAAAAACTGTTTTTT.

The V call is TRBV5-1, the J call TRBJ2-1; 9 positions match TRBD1. The CDR3 is 14 residues long. The germline V gene encodes CDR1 SGHRS and CDR2 YFSETQ. V gave up 4 bases and J gave up 10 bases; unmatched junction bases: 9. In DNA, the CDR3 is TGCGCCAGCAGCATAGGACAGGGGAGTGAAGAGCAGTTCTTC. Residues: CASSIGQGSEEQFF.

Regarding this clone: One end of the junction varies from germline; a read error may be responsible. This chain links TRBV7-9 with TRBJ2-7; TRBD1 aligns across 9 bases. This CDR3 has 14 residues. Germline CDR1 is SEHNR and CDR2 is FQNEAQ (reference sequence). The DNA for the CDR3 is TGTTCCAGCAGCCCCAGACAGGGGGCCTACGAGCAGTACTTC. This gives the protein CSSSPRQGAYEQYF. Full variable domain (remainder filled in from reference TRBV7-9 and TRBJ2-7): DTGVSQNPRHKITKRGQNVTFRCDPISEHNRLYWYRQTLGQGPEFLTYFQNEAQLEKSRLLSDRFSAERPKGSFSTLEIQRTEQGDSAMYLCSSSPRQGAYEQYFGPGTRLTVT.

This chain joins TRBV5-1 and TRBJ2-6; D perhaps matches TRBD1 (6 bases). V was clipped by 1 base and J by 2 bases, with 10 bases between them. Germline V gives CDR1 SGHRS, CDR2 YFSETQ. The CDR3 sequence is 16 residues long. The CDR3 DNA follows: TGCGCCAGCAGCTTGAGTCCAGGGGCTGGGGCCAACGTCCTGACTTTC. Translated, it gives CASSLSPGAGANVLTF.

The rearrangement links TRBV5-1 to TRBJ2-7, with 7 bases fitting TRBD2. The trim removed 4 bases at V and 5 bases at J, leaving 9 bases unmatched. Germline lookup yields CDR1 SGHRS and CDR2 YFSETQ. The CDR3 extends over 14 amino acids. CDR3 nucleotides: TGCGCCAGCAGCAATCAGGGACTAAGAGACGAGCAGTACTTC. Amino acids: CASSNQGLRDEQYF.

This chain links TRBV7-2 with TRBJ1-2; D unclear. With 5 bases removed from V and 3 bases from J, the gap between germline ends came to 16 bases. Germline assignment: CDR1 SGHTA and CDR2 FQGNSA. CDR3 length equals 15 residues. Here the CDR3 reads CASSLSEGSDYGYTF. In nucleotides, the CDR3 is TGTGCCAGCAGCCTCTCGGAGGGCTCGGACTATGGCTACACCTTC. The full variable domain, in which reference TRBV7-2 and TRBJ1-2 provide the parts outside the CDR3, is GAGVSQSPSNKVTEKGKDVELRCDPISGHTALYWYRQSLGQGLEFLIYFQGNSAPDKSGLPSDRFSAERTGGSVSTLTIQRTQQEDSAVYLCASSLSEGSDYGYTFGSGTRLTVV.